This T cell receptor beta chain is drawn from a study of a mutant IDH1 vaccine in newly diagnosed glioma. Background on the study: In weeks 1, 3, 5, 7, 11, 15, 19 and 23, patients were vaccinated. Standard pretreatment was either radiotherapy, temozolomide, or, for most, radiochemotherapy with temozolomide. Vaccines were first given 4-6 weeks after radiotherapy alone, or with temozolomide cycles.

Time point meaning: week 11, during vaccination. Mutant IDH1 20-mer peptide, at 300 ug, made up each vaccine dose, with topical imiquimod. This clone was recorded only once. The antigen remains undetermined. The germline V and J ends were trimmed by 5 bases and 5 bases, with 12 bases remaining between them. CDR3 length equals 13 residues. Per the germline V gene, CDR1 is ENHRY and CDR2 is SYGVKD. General observations from the study: Top peripheral T cell clonotype shifts appeared unrelated to pseudoprogression.

Sequenced by immunoSEQ multiplex PCR; TCRdb stores in-frame clones only, minus some. The sample carries tens of thousands of clones, around nine tenths recorded once. This receptor was obtained from a woman in her thirties or forties with glioma. The input for sequencing was PBMCs, taken from a glioma patient whose treatment included an IDH1 peptide vaccine. The chain links TRBV10-3 to TRBJ2-5; D not certain. This CDR3 is CAISSNMAETQYF. CDR3 nucleotide sequence: TGTGCCATCAGTTCTAATATGGCGGAGACCCAGTACTTC.